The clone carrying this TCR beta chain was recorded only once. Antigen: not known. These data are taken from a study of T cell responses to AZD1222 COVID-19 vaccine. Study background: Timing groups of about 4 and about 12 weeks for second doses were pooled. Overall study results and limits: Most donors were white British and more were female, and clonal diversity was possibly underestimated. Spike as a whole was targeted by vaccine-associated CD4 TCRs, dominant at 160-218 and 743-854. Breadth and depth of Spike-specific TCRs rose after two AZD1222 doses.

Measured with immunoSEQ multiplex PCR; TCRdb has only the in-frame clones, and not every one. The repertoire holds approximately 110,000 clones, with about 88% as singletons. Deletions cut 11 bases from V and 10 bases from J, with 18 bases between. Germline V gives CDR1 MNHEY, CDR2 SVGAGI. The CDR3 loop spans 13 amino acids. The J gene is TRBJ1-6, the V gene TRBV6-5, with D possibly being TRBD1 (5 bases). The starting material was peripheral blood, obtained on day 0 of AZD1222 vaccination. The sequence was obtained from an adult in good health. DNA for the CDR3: TGTGCCGCGAGCGAGGGGACGGGATCACCCCTCCACTTT. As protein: CAASEGTGSPLHF.